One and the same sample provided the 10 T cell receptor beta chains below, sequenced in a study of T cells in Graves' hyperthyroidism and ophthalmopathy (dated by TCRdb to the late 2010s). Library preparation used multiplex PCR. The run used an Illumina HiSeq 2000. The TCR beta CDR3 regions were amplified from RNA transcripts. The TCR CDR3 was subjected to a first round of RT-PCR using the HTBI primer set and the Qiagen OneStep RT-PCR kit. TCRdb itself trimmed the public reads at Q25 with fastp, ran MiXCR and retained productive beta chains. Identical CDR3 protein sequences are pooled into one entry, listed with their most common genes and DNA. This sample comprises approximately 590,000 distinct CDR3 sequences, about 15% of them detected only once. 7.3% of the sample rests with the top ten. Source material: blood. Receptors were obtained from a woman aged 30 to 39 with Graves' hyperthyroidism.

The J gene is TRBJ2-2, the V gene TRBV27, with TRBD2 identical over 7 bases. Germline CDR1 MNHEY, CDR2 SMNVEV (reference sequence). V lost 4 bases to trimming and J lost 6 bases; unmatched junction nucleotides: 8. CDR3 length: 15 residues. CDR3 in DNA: TGTGCCAGCAGTTCCCGCGGGGGTGAAGCCGGGGAGCTGTTTTTT. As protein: CASSSRGGEAGELFF.

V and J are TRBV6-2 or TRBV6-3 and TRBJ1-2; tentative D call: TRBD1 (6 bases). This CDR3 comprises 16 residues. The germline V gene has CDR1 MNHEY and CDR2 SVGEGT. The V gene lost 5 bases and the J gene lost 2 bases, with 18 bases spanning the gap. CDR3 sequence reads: CASSPLSRRGNYGYTF. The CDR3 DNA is TGTGCCAGCAGTCCCCTCTCTCGCAGGGGCAACTATGGCTACACCTTC.

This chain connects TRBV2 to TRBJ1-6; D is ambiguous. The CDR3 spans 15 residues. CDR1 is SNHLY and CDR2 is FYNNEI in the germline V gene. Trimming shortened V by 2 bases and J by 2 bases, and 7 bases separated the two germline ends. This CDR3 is CASSERRTYNSPLHF. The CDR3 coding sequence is TGTGCCAGCAGTGAACGAAGGACCTATAATTCACCCCTCCACTTT. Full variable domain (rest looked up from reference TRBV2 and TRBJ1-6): EPEVTQTPSHQVTQMGQEVILRCVPISNHLYFYWYRQILGQKVEFLVSFYNNEISEKSEIFDDQFSVERPDGSNFTLKIRSTKLEDSAMYFCASSERRTYNSPLHFGNGTRLTVT.

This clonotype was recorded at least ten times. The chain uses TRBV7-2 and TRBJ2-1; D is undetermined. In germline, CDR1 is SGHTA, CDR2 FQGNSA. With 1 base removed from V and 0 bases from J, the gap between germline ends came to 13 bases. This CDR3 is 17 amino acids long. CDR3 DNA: TGTGCCAGCAGCTTAGGAAGTACGGTGAGCTCCTACAATGAGCAGTTCTTC. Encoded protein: CASSLGSTVSSYNEQFF.

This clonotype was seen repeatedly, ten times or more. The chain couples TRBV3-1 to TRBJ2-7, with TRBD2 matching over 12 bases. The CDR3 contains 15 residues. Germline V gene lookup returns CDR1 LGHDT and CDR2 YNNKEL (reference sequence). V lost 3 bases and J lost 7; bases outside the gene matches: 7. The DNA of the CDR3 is TGTGCCAGCAGCCATAGGAGGACTAGCGGGAAAGAGCAGTACTTC. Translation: CASSHRRTSGKEQYF.

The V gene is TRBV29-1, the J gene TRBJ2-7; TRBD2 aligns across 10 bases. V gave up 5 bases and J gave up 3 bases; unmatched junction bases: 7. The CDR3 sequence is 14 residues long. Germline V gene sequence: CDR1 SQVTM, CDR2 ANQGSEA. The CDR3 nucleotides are TGCAGCGTTAGCGGGGGGGCTTTGGGCTACGAGCAGTACTTC. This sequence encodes CSVSGGALGYEQYF.

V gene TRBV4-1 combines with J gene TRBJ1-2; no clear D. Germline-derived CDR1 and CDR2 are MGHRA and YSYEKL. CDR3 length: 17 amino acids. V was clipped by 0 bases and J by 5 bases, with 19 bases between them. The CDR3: CASSQDLGVDVLYGYTF. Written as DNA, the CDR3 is TGCGCCAGCAGCCAAGACCTCGGGGTGGACGTCCTGTATGGCTACACCTTC.

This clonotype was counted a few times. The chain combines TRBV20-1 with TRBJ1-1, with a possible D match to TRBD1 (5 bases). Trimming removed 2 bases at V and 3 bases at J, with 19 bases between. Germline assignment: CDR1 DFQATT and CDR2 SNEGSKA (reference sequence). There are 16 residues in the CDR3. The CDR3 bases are TGCAGTGCTAGATTGTGGGGACCAGGCAGTTACACTGAAGCTTTCTTT. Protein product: CSARLWGPGSYTEAFF.

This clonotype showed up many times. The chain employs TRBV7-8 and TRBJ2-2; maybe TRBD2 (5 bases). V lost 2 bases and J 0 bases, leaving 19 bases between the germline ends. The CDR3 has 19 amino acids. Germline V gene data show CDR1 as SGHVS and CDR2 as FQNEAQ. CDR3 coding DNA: TGTGCCAGCAGCTTAAGGGTTCCGGTCAAGCGGTCGAACACCGGGGAGCTGTTTTTT. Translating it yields CASSLRVPVKRSNTGELFF.

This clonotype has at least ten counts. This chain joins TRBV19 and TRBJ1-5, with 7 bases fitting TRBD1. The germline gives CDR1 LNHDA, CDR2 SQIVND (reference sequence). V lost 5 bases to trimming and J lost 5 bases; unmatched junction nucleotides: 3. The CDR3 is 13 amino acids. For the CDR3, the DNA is TGTGCCAGTAGTCTCAGGGGGGATCAGCCCCAGCATTTT. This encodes CASSLRGDQPQHF. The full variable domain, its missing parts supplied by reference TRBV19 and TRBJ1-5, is DGGITQSPKYLFRKEGQNVTLSCEQNLNHDAMYWYRQDPGQGLRLIYYSQIVNDFQKGDIAEGYSVSREKKESFPLTVTSAQKNPTAFYLCASSLRGDQPQHFGDGTRLSIL.